The source of this T cell receptor beta chain is a study of blood T cell repertoires in COVID-19. Study-level background: Some COVID-19 samples were acute and others convalescent; all came from the United States, Italy and Spain.

The data were produced by immunoSEQ multiplex PCR, yet TCRdb's version contains in-frame clones alone and is incomplete. Counted here are about 190,000 clones, approximately 84% occurring once; the ten biggest clones make up roughly 3.2%. Either two negative PCRs, clearance, or symptom resolution qualified Cohort 3 donors as recovered. Trimming removed 4 bases from V and 0 bases from J, with 7 bases in between. Germline CDR1 MNHEY, CDR2 SMNVEV (reference sequence). The length of the CDR3 is 14 residues. The receptor's source is a woman aged 30 to 39 who had recovered from COVID-19. The chain combines TRBV27 with TRBJ2-4; D is unclear. The sequencing input was PBMCs or T cells enriched from blood (not recorded which). CDR3 region: CASSSWAAKNIQYF. The CDR3 DNA reads TGTGCCAGCAGTTCATGGGCAGCCAAAAACATTCAGTACTTC.